This T cell receptor beta chain was found in a study of neurological immune-mediated disorders. The CDR3 loop spans 16 amino acids. V was clipped by 5 bases and J by 2 bases; unmatched bases: 3. From germline, CDR1 is LGHNA and CDR2 YNFKEQ. The cDNA was generated through 5'RACE incorporating 10-nucleotide random UMIs. TCRdb re-called the 5' RACE reads with MiXCR, one entry per CDR3 protein. The table lists more than 20,000 distinct CDR3 sequences, about 2.6% of them singletons. The receptor was isolated from a woman between 50 and 59 years old with multiple sclerosis. The chain has TRBV4-2 and TRBJ2-3, with 14 bases that match TRBD2. Sample: PBMCs. The CDR3 here is CASSETSGGATDTQYF. CDR3 nucleotide sequence: TGTGCCAGCAGCGAGACTAGCGGGGGGGCCACAGATACGCAGTATTTT.